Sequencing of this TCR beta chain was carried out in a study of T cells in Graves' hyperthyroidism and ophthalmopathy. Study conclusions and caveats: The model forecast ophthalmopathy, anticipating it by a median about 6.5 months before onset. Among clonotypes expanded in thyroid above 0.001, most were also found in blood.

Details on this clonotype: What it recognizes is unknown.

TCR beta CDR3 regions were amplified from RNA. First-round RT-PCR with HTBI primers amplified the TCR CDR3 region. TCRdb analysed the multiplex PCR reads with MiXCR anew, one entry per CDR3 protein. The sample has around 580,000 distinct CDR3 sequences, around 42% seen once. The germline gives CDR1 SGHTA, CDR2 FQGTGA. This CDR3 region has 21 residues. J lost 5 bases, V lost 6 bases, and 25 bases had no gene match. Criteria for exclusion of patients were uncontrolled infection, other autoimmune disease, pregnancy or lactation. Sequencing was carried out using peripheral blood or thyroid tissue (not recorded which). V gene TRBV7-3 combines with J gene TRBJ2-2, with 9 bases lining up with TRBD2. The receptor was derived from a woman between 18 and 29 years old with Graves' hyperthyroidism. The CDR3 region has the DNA TGTGCCAGCAGTTACTCGATAGGGGCCGGGGAGCGGGAGGTCGCTACCGGGGAGCTGTTTTTT. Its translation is CASSYSIGAGEREVATGELFF.